The text below deals with one T cell receptor beta chain. Its specificity is not known. This entry belongs to a study of cytomegalovirus exposure and HLA in healthy donors. Study-level findings and limits: Clonal expansion was found to be greater in HLA-associated TCR beta chains than in equally common others in a later analysis.

In the PCR, 60 Vbeta and 13 Jbeta primers were used. TCRdb keeps only in-frame clones here, not all; method: immunoSEQ multiplex PCR. Of 100,000 to 150,000 clones listed, around 70% are singletons. Sample: PBMCs. The sequence derives from a woman in her fifties or sixties in good health and CMV-seropositive.

This CDR3 is CASSSRRTSMAQYF. CDR3 sequence (DNA): TGTGCCAGCAGCTCCCGACGGACTAGTATGGCCCAGTACTTC. The chain carries TRBV13 and TRBJ2-5, with 7 bases aligning to TRBD2. Germline assignment: CDR1 PRHDT and CDR2 FYEKMQ (reference sequence). V was pared by 4 bases and J by 9 bases, with 11 bases of the junction left unmatched. The CDR3 consists of 14 residues.